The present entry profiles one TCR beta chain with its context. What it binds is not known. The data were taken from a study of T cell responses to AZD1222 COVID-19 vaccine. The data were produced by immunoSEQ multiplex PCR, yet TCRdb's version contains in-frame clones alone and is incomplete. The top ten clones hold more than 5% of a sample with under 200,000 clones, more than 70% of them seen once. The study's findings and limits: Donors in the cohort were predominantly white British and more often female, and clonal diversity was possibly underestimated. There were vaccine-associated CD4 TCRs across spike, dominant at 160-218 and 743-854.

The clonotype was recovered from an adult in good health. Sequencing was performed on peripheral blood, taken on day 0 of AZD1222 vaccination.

The CDR3 DNA reads TGTGCCAGCCGAGGGGGGGGCACCGGGGAGCTGTTTTTT. It is translated as CASRGGGTGELFF. This sequence joins TRBV28 and TRBJ2-2, with a tentative D call TRBD2 (7 bases). This CDR3 is 13 amino acids long. V gave up 8 bases and J gave up 4 bases, with 11 bases separating them. CDR1 and CDR2 (germline): MDHEN, SYDVKM.